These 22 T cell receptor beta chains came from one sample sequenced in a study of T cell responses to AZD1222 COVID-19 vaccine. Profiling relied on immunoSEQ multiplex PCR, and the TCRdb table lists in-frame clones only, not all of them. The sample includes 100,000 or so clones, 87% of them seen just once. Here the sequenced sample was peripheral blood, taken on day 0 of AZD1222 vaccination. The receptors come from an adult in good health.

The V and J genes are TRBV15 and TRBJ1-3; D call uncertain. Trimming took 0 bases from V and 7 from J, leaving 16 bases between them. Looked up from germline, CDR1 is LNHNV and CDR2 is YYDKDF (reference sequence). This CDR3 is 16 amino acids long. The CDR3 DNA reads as TGTGCCACCAGCAGAGATAGAGGCGGGGTCGGGAACACCATATATTTT. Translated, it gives CATSRDRGGVGNTIYF.

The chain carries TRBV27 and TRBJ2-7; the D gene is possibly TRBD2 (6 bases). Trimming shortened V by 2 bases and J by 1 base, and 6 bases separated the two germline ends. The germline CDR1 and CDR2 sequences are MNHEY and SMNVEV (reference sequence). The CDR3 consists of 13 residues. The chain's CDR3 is CASSLAGSYEQYV. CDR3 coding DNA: TGTGCCAGCAGTTTAGCGGGATCCTACGAGCAGTACGTC.

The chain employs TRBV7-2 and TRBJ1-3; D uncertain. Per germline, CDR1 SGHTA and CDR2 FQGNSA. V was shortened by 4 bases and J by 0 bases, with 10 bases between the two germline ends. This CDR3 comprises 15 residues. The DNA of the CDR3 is TGTGCCAGCAGCTCCCCCTGGGACTCTGGAAACACCATATATTTT. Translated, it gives CASSSPWDSGNTIYF.

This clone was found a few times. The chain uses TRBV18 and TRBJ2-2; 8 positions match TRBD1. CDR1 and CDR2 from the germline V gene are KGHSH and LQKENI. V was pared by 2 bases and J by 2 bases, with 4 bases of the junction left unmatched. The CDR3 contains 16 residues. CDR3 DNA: TGTGCCAGCTCACCAGCAGACAGGGGAAACACCGGGGAGCTGTTTTTT. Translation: CASSPADRGNTGELFF. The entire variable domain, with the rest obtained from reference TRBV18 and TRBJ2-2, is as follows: NAGVMQNPRHLVRRRGQEARLRCSPMKGHSHVYWYRQLPEEGLKFMVYLQKENIIDESGMPKERFSAEFPKEGPSILRIQQVVRGDSAAYFCASSPADRGNTGELFFGEGSRLTVL.

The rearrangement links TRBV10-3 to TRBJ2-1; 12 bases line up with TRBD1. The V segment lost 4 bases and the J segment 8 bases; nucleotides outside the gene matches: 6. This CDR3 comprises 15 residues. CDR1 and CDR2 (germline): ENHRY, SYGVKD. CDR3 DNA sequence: TGTGCCATCAGTGCTCCGGGACAGGGGGCGGATGAGCAGTTCTTC. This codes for CAISAPGQGADEQFF.

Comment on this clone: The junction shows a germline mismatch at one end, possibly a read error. This CDR3 reads CASSQQGGTEAFF. CDR3 sequence (DNA): TGTGCCAGCAGCCAACAGGGGGGGACTGAAGCTTTCTTT. The chain has TRBV5-1 and TRBJ1-1; 8 bases fit TRBD1. CDR1 is SGHRS, CDR2 YFSETQ, per germline. The CDR3 length is 13 residues.

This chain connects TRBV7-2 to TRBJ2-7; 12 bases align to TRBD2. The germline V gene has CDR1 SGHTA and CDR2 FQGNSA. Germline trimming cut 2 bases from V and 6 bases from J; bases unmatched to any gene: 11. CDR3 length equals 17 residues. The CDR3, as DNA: TGTGCCAGCAGCTTATCACTAGCGGGGGGCCGCGGACTCGAGCAGTACTTC. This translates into CASSLSLAGGRGLEQYF.

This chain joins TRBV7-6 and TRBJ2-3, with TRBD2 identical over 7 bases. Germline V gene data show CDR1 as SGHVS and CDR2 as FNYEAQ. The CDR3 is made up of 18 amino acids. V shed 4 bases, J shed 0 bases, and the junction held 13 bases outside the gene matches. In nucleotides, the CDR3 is TGTGCCAGCAGCTCCGGATTGATGTGGGGGGGGAGCACAGATACGCAGTATTTT. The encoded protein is CASSSGLMWGGSTDTQYF.

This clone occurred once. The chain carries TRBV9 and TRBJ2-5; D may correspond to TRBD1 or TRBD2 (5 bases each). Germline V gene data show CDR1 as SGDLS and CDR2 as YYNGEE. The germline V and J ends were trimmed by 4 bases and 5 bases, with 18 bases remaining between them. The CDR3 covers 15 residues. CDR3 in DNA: TGTGCCAGCAGCCCCCGGGGCTCGGGGTGGGAGACCCAGTACTTC. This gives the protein CASSPRGSGWETQYF.

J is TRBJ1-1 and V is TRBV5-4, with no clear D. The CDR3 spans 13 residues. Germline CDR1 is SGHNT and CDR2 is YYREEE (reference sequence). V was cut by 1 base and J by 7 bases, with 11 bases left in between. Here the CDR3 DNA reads TGTGCCAGCAGCTTGCCCAAGGGAGGTGAAGCTTTCTTT. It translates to CASSLPKGGEAFF.

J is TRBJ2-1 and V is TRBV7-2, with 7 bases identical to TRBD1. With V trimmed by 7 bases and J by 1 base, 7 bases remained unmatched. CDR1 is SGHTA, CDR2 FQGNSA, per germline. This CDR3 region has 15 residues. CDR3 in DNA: TGTGCCAGCACCTCAAGGACAGGTTCCTACAATGAGCAGTTCTTC. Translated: CASTSRTGSYNEQFF.

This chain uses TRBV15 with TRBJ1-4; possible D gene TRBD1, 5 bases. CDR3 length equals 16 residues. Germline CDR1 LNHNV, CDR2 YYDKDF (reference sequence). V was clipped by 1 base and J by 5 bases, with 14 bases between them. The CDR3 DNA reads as TGTGCCACCAGCAGAGGACGGGACGGAACAAATGAAAAACTGTTTTTT. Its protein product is CATSRGRDGTNEKLFF.

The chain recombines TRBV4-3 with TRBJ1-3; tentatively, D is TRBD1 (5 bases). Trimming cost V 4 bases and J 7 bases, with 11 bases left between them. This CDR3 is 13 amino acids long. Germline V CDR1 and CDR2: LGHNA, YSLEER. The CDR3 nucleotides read TGCGCCAGCAGCCCTCGAAAGGGGAACACCATATATTTT. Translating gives CASSPRKGNTIYF.

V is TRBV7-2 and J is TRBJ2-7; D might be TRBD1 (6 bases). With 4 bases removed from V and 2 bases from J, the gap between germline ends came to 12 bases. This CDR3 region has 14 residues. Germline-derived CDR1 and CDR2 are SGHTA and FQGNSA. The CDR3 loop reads CASSSNRAAYEQYF. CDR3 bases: TGTGCCAGCAGCTCAAACAGGGCAGCCTACGAGCAGTACTTC.

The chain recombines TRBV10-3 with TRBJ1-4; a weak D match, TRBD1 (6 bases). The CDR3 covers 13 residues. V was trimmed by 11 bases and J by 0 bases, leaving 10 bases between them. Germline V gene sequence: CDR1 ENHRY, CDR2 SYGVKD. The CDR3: CAVRTATNEKLFF. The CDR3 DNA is TGTGCCGTCCGGACAGCAACTAATGAAAAACTGTTTTTT.

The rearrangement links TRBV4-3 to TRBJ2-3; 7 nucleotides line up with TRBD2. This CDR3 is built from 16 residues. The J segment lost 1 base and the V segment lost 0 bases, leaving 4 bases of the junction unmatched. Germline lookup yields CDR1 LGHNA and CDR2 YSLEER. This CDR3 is CASSQEGGRGTDTQYF. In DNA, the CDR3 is TGCGCCAGCAGCCAAGAGGGCGGGAGAGGCACAGATACGCAGTATTTT.

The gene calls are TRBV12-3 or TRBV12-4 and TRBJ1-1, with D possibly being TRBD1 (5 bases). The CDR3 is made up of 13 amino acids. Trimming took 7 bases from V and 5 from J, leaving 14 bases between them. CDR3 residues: CASKRPGGTEAFF. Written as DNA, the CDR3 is TGTGCCAGCAAACGGCCGGGGGGAACTGAAGCTTTCTTT.

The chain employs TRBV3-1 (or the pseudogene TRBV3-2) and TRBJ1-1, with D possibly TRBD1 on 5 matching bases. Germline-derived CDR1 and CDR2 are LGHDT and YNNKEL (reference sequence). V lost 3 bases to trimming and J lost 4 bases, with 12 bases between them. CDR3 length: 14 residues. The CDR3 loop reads CASSQGEGVTEAFF. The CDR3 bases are TGTGCCAGCAGCCAGGGGGAAGGGGTCACTGAAGCTTTCTTT.

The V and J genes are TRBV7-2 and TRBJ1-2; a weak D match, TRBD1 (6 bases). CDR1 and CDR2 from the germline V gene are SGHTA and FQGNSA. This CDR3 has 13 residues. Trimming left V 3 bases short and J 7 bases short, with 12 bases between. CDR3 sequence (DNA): TGTGCCAGCAGCTTTTTGAGGGGGAGTGGCTACACCTTC. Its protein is CASSFLRGSGYTF.

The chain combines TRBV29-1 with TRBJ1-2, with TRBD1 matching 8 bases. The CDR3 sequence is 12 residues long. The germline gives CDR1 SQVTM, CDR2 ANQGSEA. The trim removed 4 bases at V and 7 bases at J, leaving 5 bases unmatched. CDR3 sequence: CSVVQGEVGYTF. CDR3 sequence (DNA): TGCAGCGTTGTACAGGGGGAGGTTGGCTACACCTTC. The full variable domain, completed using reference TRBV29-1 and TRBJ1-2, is SAVISQKPSRDICQRGTSLTIQCQVDSQVTMMFWYRQQPGQSLTLIATANQGSEATYESGFVIDKFPISRPNLTFSTLTVSNMSPEDSSIYLCSVVQGEVGYTFGSGTRLTVV.

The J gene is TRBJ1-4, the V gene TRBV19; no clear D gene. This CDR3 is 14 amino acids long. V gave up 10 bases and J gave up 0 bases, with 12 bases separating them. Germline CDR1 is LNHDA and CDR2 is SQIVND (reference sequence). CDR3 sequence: CATQKVATNEKLFF. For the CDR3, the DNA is TGTGCCACCCAAAAGGTTGCAACTAATGAAAAACTGTTTTTT.

CDR3 sequence: CASSRQGGPGNTIYF. The DNA of the CDR3 is TGTGCCAGCAGCCGACAGGGAGGTCCTGGAAACACCATATATTTT. V gene TRBV7-8 combines with J gene TRBJ1-3; 7 nucleotides align to TRBD1. The CDR3 totals 15 residues. Germline values: CDR1 SGHVS, CDR2 FQNEAQ. Trimming at V came to 5 bases and at J to 2 bases, leaving 6 bases not matched to a gene.